The rows below give T cell receptor beta chains drawn from one sample of a study of early T cells in non-severe SARS-CoV-2 infection. TCRdb reanalysed the 5' RACE reads using MiXCR and keeps one entry per CDR3 protein. The table shows almost 30,000 distinct CDR3 sequences, with 5.5% to 6.5% occurring only once. The sequencing sample was made of whole blood. These receptor sequences come from an adult who was a healthcare worker with PCR-confirmed SARS-CoV-2 infection or an uninfected control (not recorded which). The CDR3 runs from the conserved cysteine through the conserved F or W. The D gene is left open where the match is weak. The size of a clone is reported for some rows only, either as once, few or many, or as a class for expanded clones.

clone size	D gene	V gene	J gene	CDR3 protein	CDR3 DNA
many	TRBD2	TRBV5-4	TRBJ2-1	CASSPPPLAGYNEQFF	TGTGCCAGCAGCCCACCCCCCTTAGCGGGTTACAATGAGCAGTTCTTC
.	.	TRBV4-2	TRBJ2-5	CASSQDTGKGTQYF	TGTGCCAGCAGCCAAGATACAGGGAAAGGGACCCAGTACTTC
.	.	TRBV28	TRBJ1-5	CASSLNQPQHF	TGTGCCAGCAGTTTAAATCAGCCCCAGCATTTT
many	.	TRBV12-3/TRBV12-4	TRBJ2-1	CASSLIGEYGNEQFF	TGTGCCAGCAGTTTAATAGGGGAGTATGGCAATGAGCAGTTCTTC
many	TRBD1	TRBV20-1	TRBJ1-2	CSAKTGPHYGYTF	TGCAGTGCCAAGACAGGGCCGCACTATGGCTACACCTTC
.	.	TRBV6-1	TRBJ1-6	CASSERDNSPLHF	TGTGCCAGCAGTGAGAGGGATAATTCACCCCTCCACTTT
few	.	TRBV5-1	TRBJ2-5	CASSQGREGTQYF	TGCGCCAGCAGCCAGGGCCGAGAAGGGACCCAGTACTTC
.	TRBD1	TRBV5-1	TRBJ1-1	CASSSGQGENTEAFF	TGCGCCAGCAGCAGCGGACAGGGAGAGAACACTGAAGCTTTCTTT
.	TRBD1	TRBV6-6	TRBJ1-1	CASRIPGQDYTEAFF	TGTGCCAGCAGGATACCTGGACAGGATTACACTGAAGCTTTCTTT
.	TRBD1	TRBV6-5	TRBJ2-3	CASSYDRGADTQYF	TGTGCCAGCAGTTACGACAGGGGAGCAGATACGCAGTATTTT
many	.	TRBV6-4	TRBJ2-1	CASSDSYNNEQFF	TGTGCCAGCAGTGACTCATACAACAATGAGCAGTTCTTC
many	TRBD2	TRBV13	TRBJ2-7	CASSRTSFDEQYF	TGTGCCAGCAGCAGGACTAGTTTCGACGAGCAGTACTTC
many	.	TRBV6-2/TRBV6-3	TRBJ1-5	CASSPPYYSNQPQHF	TGTGCCAGCAGTCCTCCGTATTATAGCAATCAGCCCCAGCATTTT
many	TRBD1	TRBV11-3	TRBJ2-7	CASSPGTGEAYEQYF	TGTGCCAGCAGCCCGGGGACAGGGGAAGCCTACGAGCAGTACTTC
many	.	TRBV10-2	TRBJ1-6	CASRYKMMDSPLHF	TGCGCCAGCCGCTACAAAATGATGGATTCACCCCTCCACTTT
.	TRBD1	TRBV11-1	TRBJ2-2	CASTDRGHSGELFF	TGTGCCAGCACTGACAGGGGGCATAGCGGGGAGCTGTTTTTT
.	.	TRBV3-2	TRBJ2-7	CASSQGLATYYEQYF	TGTGCCAGCAGCCAAGGGCTAGCGACTTATTACGAGCAGTACTTC
many	.	TRBV29-1	TRBJ2-3	CSVDGDEATDTQYF	TGCAGCGTTGACGGGGACGAGGCCACAGATACGCAGTATTTT
few	.	TRBV30	TRBJ2-1	CAWSLKGNEQFF	TGTGCCTGGAGTTTAAAGGGAAATGAGCAGTTCTTC
.	.	TRBV7-8	TRBJ1-5	CASSLERLLNQPQHF	TGTGCCAGCAGCTTAGAACGCCTCTTGAATCAGCCCCAGCATTTT
many	.	TRBV28	TRBJ2-3	CASSLRDTQYF	TGTGCCAGCAGTTTACGGGATACGCAGTATTTT
many	TRBD1	TRBV5-1	TRBJ2-7	CASSFRTGGLEQYF	TGCGCCAGCAGCTTTAGAACAGGGGGTCTCGAGCAGTACTTC
many	TRBD1	TRBV5-5	TRBJ1-1	CASSLGAGGGNTEAFF	TGTGCCAGCAGCTTGGGGGCAGGGGGCGGAAACACTGAAGCTTTCTTT
many	.	TRBV20-1	TRBJ1-2	CSARQGPVYGYTF	TGCAGTGCTAGACAGGGGCCCGTCTATGGCTACACCTTC
.	.	TRBV9	TRBJ2-7	CASSPSHAGVYEQYF	TGTGCCAGCAGCCCAAGTCATGCAGGAGTCTACGAGCAGTACTTC
many	.	TRBV10-2	TRBJ2-7	CASSEGLPLYEQYF	TGCGCCAGCAGTGAAGGACTACCGCTTTACGAGCAGTACTTC
many	.	TRBV5-1	TRBJ2-2	CASSLNRQRANTGELFF	TGCGCCAGCAGCTTGAACCGACAGCGGGCGAACACCGGGGAGCTGTTTTTT
many	TRBD1	TRBV4-3	TRBJ2-1	CASSPGTEIGDEQFF	TGCGCCAGCAGCCCCGGGACAGAAATAGGGGATGAGCAGTTCTTC
few	TRBD2	TRBV18	TRBJ2-3	CASSPEDSGGAPDTQYF	TGTGCCAGCTCACCAGAGGATAGCGGGGGGGCGCCAGATACGCAGTATTTT
many	TRBD2	TRBV7-3	TRBJ2-2	CASSPTGGGAHGELFF	TGTGCCAGCAGCCCCACTGGCGGGGGGGCCCACGGGGAGCTGTTTTTT
few	.	TRBV9	TRBJ2-3	CASSVDTPYTDTQYF	TGTGCCAGCAGCGTCGACACTCCCTATACAGATACGCAGTATTTT
.	TRBD2	TRBV10-2	TRBJ2-5	CATIQGLAGEAVQETQYF	TGCGCCACCATCCAGGGACTAGCGGGGGAGGCGGTCCAAGAGACCCAGTACTTC
many	.	TRBV7-2	TRBJ1-3	CASSLAARGSGNTIYF	TGTGCCAGCAGCTTAGCGGCACGAGGGTCTGGAAACACCATATATTTT
many	.	TRBV29-1	TRBJ2-1	CSAQNPVSDEQFF	TGCAGCGCCCAGAACCCGGTTTCGGATGAGCAGTTCTTC
.	.	TRBV6-1	TRBJ2-3	CASNTVIADTQYF	TGTGCCAGCAACACAGTTATCGCAGATACGCAGTATTTT
many	TRBD1	TRBV28	TRBJ2-5	CASGTAGQETQYF	TGTGCCAGCGGGACAGCAGGCCAAGAGACCCAGTACTTC
few	.	TRBV24-1	TRBJ2-1	CATSVKQDNEQFF	TGTGCCACCAGTGTCAAACAAGACAATGAGCAGTTCTTC
.	.	TRBV15	TRBJ2-2	CATSRGAQGSGELFF	TGTGCCACCAGCAGAGGCGCTCAGGGGTCCGGGGAGCTGTTTTTT
many	TRBD1	TRBV20-1	TRBJ1-3	CSARDRYSGNTIYF	TGCAGTGCTAGGGACAGGTACTCTGGAAACACCATATATTTT
many	.	TRBV6-6	TRBJ1-6	CASQENYNSPLHF	TGTGCCAGCCAGGAAAATTATAATTCACCCCTCCACTTT
many	.	TRBV7-6	TRBJ2-1	CASSHMRYNEQFF	TGTGCCAGCAGCCACATGAGGTACAATGAGCAGTTCTTC
many	TRBD1	TRBV7-9	TRBJ2-7	CASSLRDSSYEQYF	TGTGCCAGCAGCCTCCGGGACAGCTCCTACGAGCAGTACTTC
few	TRBD2	TRBV5-4	TRBJ2-5	CASSFPGGGPQETQYF	TGTGCCAGCAGCTTCCCCGGGGGGGGCCCCCAAGAGACCCAGTACTTC
few	.	TRBV6-2/TRBV6-3	TRBJ1-2	CASTNRGNYGYTF	TGTGCCAGCACCAATCGGGGAAACTATGGCTACACCTTC
many	.	TRBV6-5	TRBJ1-6	CASTQGASPLHF	TGTGCCAGCACTCAGGGTGCCTCACCCCTCCACTTT